This passage covers 4 T cell receptor beta chains from one sample sequenced in a study of tumor-infiltrating lymphocytes in primary liver carcinoma. The template, roughly 0.45 ug total RNA, yielded TCR beta cDNA made with a constant-region primer. Amplification in three nested multiplex PCR rounds with slightly modified ARM-PCR gave rise to TCR beta libraries. TRBV1-TRBV30 forward primers paired with a C-beta reverse primer drove the first two PCR rounds, approximately 11 cycles each. TCRdb re-analysed the multiplex PCR reads in MiXCR, keeping a single row per CDR3 protein. The table records 300,000 to 350,000 distinct CDR3 sequences, less than 65% of them present only once. They got blood RNA out of unsorted whole blood and also pulled out germline DNA. What was sequenced was peripheral blood. The receptors were sampled from a man in his forties with primary liver carcinoma and hepatitis B virus infection.

In the case of this clonotype: One end of the junction is discordant with germline, which a read error may explain. The chain links TRBV6-2 or TRBV6-3 to TRBJ2-7, with no clear D. CDR3 size: 13 residues. Germline V gives CDR1 MNHEY, CDR2 SVGEGT. The DNA of the CDR3 is TGTGCCAACAGTTGCTTGGGCCCCTACGAGCAGTACTTC. Protein: CANSCLGPYEQYF.

This clonotype was observed a handful of times. The chain couples TRBV5-4 to TRBJ2-3, with TRBD1 matching 7 bases. Germline CDR1 and CDR2: SGHNT and YYREEE (reference sequence). The CDR3 sequence is 13 residues long. Trimming cost V 4 bases and J 3 bases; bases outside gene matches: 2. CDR3 bases: TGTGCCAGCAGCCACAGGGGAACAGATACGCAGTATTTT. The encoded protein is CASSHRGTDTQYF.

This clonotype occurred many times. This chain connects TRBV6-5 to TRBJ1-3; 10 nucleotides match TRBD1. The CDR3 runs 16 residues. V was pared by 5 bases and J by 4 bases, with 8 bases of the junction left unmatched. Germline loops: CDR1 MNHEY, CDR2 SVGAGI. CDR3 sequence reads: CASSPGGQGYGNTIYF. CDR3 nucleotide sequence: TGTGCCAGCAGTCCCGGGGGACAGGGGTACGGAAACACCATATATTTT.

Note on this clonotype: One end of the junction does not line up with germline, which may come from a read error. The chain carries TRBV6-5 and TRBJ1-6; no clear D gene. CDR3 length: 13 residues. Germline-derived CDR1 and CDR2 are MNHEY and SVGAGI. CDR3 residues: CVSSSRPGSPLHF. The CDR3 bases are TGTGTCAGCAGTTCAAGACCGGGTTCACCCCTCCACTTT.